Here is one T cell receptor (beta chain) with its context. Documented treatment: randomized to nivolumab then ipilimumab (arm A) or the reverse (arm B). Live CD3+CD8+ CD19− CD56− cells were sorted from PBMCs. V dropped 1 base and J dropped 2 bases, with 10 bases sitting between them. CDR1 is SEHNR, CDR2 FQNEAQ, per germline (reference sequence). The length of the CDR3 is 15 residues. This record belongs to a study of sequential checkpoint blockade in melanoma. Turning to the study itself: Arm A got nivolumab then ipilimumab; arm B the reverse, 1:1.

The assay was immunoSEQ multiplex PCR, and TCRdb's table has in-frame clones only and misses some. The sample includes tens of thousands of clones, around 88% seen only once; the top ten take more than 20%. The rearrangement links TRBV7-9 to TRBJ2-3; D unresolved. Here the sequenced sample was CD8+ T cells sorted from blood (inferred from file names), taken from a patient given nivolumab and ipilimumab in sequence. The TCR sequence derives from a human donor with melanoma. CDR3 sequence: CASSLGPGNTDTQYF. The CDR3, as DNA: TGTGCCAGCAGCTTAGGTCCAGGCAACACAGATACGCAGTATTTT.